This T cell receptor beta chain comes out of a study of blood T cell repertoires in COVID-19. Clinical history reported by participants formed the basis on which cohorts were assigned. Sequenced by immunoSEQ multiplex PCR; TCRdb stores in-frame clones only, minus some. The sample lists hundreds of thousands of clones; 88% were seen once. This CDR3 is built from 13 residues. Germline V lookup: CDR1 KGHSH, CDR2 LQKENI. The V and J ends lost 5 bases and 6 bases respectively, with 11 bases between them. This TCR came from a woman under 40 who had recovered from COVID-19. The chain uses TRBV18 and TRBJ1-5, with D possibly being TRBD1 (6 bases). Sequencing was performed on PBMCs or T cells enriched from blood (not recorded which). CDR3 protein: CASSGGSVQPQHF. The CDR3 DNA reads as TGTGCCAGCTCAGGGGGCTCGGTTCAGCCCCAGCATTTT.